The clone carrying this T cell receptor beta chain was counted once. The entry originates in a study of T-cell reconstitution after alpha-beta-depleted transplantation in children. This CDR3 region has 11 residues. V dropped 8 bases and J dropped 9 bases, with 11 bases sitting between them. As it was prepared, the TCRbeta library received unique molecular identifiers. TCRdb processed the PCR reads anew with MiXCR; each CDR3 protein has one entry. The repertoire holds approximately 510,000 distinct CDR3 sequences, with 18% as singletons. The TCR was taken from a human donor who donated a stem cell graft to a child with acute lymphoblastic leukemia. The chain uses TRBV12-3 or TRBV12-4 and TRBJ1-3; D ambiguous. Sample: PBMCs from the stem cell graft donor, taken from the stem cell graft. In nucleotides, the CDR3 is TGTGCCAGCCCCCGGGGAGGCACCATATATTTT. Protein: CASPRGGTIYF.